The text below deals with one T cell receptor beta chain. These data come from a study of T cells after posttransplantation cyclophosphamide. Assay: immunoSEQ multiplex PCR; the TCRdb copy retains only in-frame clones and omits some. The table records around 17,000 clones, roughly 80% of them present only once. Busulfan-fludarabine conditioning, marrow transplant, and cyclophosphamide on days +3 and +4 were administered. Per germline, CDR1 SGHTA and CDR2 FQGNSA. This CDR3 spans 16 amino acids. Trimming left V 1 base short and J 4 bases short, with 13 bases between. The sequencing used CD8+ T cells sorted from PBMCs, collected 1903 days after a stem cell transplant with posttransplant cyclophosphamide. V and J are TRBV7-2 and TRBJ1-4, with D possibly being TRBD1 (5 bases). This sequence was found in a female patient in her 40s who received an allogeneic stem cell transplant from a related donor, was CMV-positive, and had no GVHD. Some T cells could come from the graft donor. The CDR3 nucleotides are TGTGCCAGCAGCTTAGAGGAGCCGGGGGGTAATGAAAAACTGTTTTTT. Encoded protein: CASSLEEPGGNEKLFF.